This T cell receptor beta chain was recovered during a study of technical replicates of blood from a handful of donors. TCRdb's copy holds only in-frame clones and misses some; the assay was immunoSEQ multiplex PCR. The sample shows over 85,000 clones, 90% to 96% of them seen only once. In germline, CDR1 is LNHNV, CDR2 YYDKDF (reference sequence). After removal of 3 bases from V and 3 bases from J, the junction contained 8 bases not matched to a gene. The CDR3 is made up of 17 amino acids. Source material: T cells isolated from PBMCs. This chain links TRBV15 with TRBJ2-3; 11 nucleotides match TRBD2. This TCR came from a human donor in good health. The CDR3 is CATSRDGTSGPTDTQYF. The CDR3 region has the DNA TGTGCCACCAGCAGGGATGGGACTAGCGGACCGACAGATACGCAGTATTTT.